A single sample is the source of the 32 T cell receptor beta chains below, sequenced in a study of vaccination effects on CD4 cells after COVID-19 (dated by TCRdb to 2022 to 2024). The library was generated by the immunoSEQ multiplex PCR assay. TCRdb re-hosts the immuneACCESS table, in-frame sequences only. Its copies lack some clones; in the studies checked, an unresolved V gene accounts for under half of them, and the cause for the rest is not known. This sample comprises about 26,000 clones, 75% to 80% of them detected only once. The top ten clonotypes cover more than 15% of the sample. These TCRs' antigens remain unknown. In the ViraFEST assay, PBMC were stimulated with viral peptide pools, and antigen-specific CD4+ T cell clonotypes were then identified by expansion using TCR sequencing. After approximately 11 days of culture, CD4+ T cells were isolated with the EasySep CD4+ T cell isolation kit. PCR-confirmed SARS-CoV-2 infection had occurred in convalescent patients between March and December 2020, before the Alpha, Beta and Delta variants emerged in the United States.

The specimen was CD4+ T cells from PBMCs cultured with HCoV-NL63 spike peptides, collected before COVID-19 vaccination. Per the publication, the cell subset or site label means: HCoV-NL63 spike overlapping peptide pool stimulation. All receptors derive from a human donor who had a prior SARS-CoV-2 infection.

The gene calls are TRBV6-1 and TRBJ2-7; the D gene is possibly TRBD2 (6 bases). V lost 3 bases and J 3 bases, leaving 15 bases between the germline ends. Germline values: CDR1 MNHNS, CDR2 SASEGT. CDR3 length: 15 residues. The CDR3 region is CASSERLDPDYEQYF. As DNA, the CDR3 is TGTGCCAGCAGTGAGAGACTAGACCCCGACTACGAGCAGTACTTC.

The chain recombines TRBV2 with TRBJ1-3; 9 nucleotides agree with TRBD1. J was trimmed by 4 bases and V by 5 bases; bases with no gene match: 3. CDR1 is SNHLY, CDR2 FYNNEI, per germline. The CDR3 runs 14 residues. CDR3 nucleotide sequence: TGTGCCAGCAGTTGGGGGACAGGGGGAAACACCATATATTTT. This sequence encodes CASSWGTGGNTIYF. The full variable domain, its missing parts supplied by reference TRBV2 and TRBJ1-3, is EPEVTQTPSHQVTQMGQEVILRCVPISNHLYFYWYRQILGQKVEFLVSFYNNEISEKSEIFDDQFSVERPDGSNFTLKIRSTKLEDSAMYFCASSWGTGGNTIYFGEGSWLTVV.

The V call is TRBV9, the J call TRBJ1-2, with TRBD1 identical over 7 bases. This CDR3 is 16 amino acids long. Germline V lookup: CDR1 SGDLS, CDR2 YYNGEE. V trimming: 3 bases; J trimming: 3 bases; junction bases outside the gene matches: 11. In nucleotides, the CDR3 is TGTGCCAGCAGCGCCGACAGGGCCCGCTCGCACTATGGCTACACCTTC. This gives the protein CASSADRARSHYGYTF.

This rearrangement joins TRBV5-6 to TRBJ2-5; 15 bases are a match to TRBD2. CDR3 length: 15 amino acids. CDR1 SGHDT and CDR2 YYEEEE come from the germline V gene. V was pared by 4 bases and J by 5 bases, with 3 bases of the junction left unmatched. DNA for the CDR3: TGTGCCAGCAGCATCGGGACTAGCGGGAGGGAGACCCAGTACTTC. Residues: CASSIGTSGRETQYF.

J is TRBJ2-1 and V is TRBV12-3 or TRBV12-4; unclear D gene. Trimming took off 3 bases at V and 4 bases at J, with 1 base between the two ends. This CDR3 spans 11 amino acids. The CDR3 region is CASSFYNEQFF. CDR3 in DNA: TGTGCCAGCAGTTTTTACAATGAGCAGTTCTTC.

V usage is TRBV19 and J usage is TRBJ1-3; TRBD1 might be the D (5 bases). With 8 bases removed from V and 0 bases from J, the gap between germline ends came to 8 bases. The CDR3 contains 13 residues. The germline CDR1 and CDR2 sequences are LNHDA and SQIVND (reference sequence). CDR3 in amino acids: CASATGSGNTIYF. CDR3 bases: TGTGCCAGTGCCACAGGCTCTGGAAACACCATATATTTT.

The rearrangement uses TRBV14 and TRBJ1-1; tentatively, D is TRBD1 (5 bases). Germline-derived CDR1 and CDR2 are SGHDN and FVKESK. The CDR3 runs to 18 residues. Trimming took 0 bases from V and 0 from J, leaving 17 bases between them. This CDR3 is CASSQEYKWGTVNTEAFF. CDR3 nucleotides: TGTGCCAGCAGCCAAGAATACAAGTGGGGGACGGTGAACACTGAAGCTTTCTTT.

V usage is TRBV11-1 and J usage is TRBJ1-1; 8 nucleotides agree with TRBD1. CDR3 length: 15 residues. The V segment lost 3 bases and the J segment 0 bases; nucleotides outside the gene matches: 3. Germline loops: CDR1 SGHAT, CDR2 FQDESV (reference sequence). CDR3 in amino acids: CASSFRQGMNTEAFF. The DNA of the CDR3 is TGTGCCAGCAGCTTCAGACAGGGGATGAACACTGAAGCTTTCTTT.

This chain connects TRBV5-4 to TRBJ2-7; TRBD2 is a possible D gene (5 bases). This CDR3 spans 13 amino acids. With 6 bases removed from V and 6 bases from J, the gap between germline ends came to 16 bases. Germline lookup yields CDR1 SGHNT and CDR2 YYREEE (reference sequence). The CDR3 DNA sequence: TGTGCCAGCAACCCATGGTCGGGGTCCGAGCAGTACTTC. Its protein product is CASNPWSGSEQYF.

This sequence joins TRBV5-6 and TRBJ2-7; no clear D. The germline V and J ends were trimmed by 4 bases and 2 bases, with 4 bases remaining between them. Germline V gene lookup returns CDR1 SGHDT and CDR2 YYEEEE. The CDR3 extends over 11 amino acids. DNA for the CDR3: TGTGCCAGCAGCCGAACCTACGAGCAGTACTTC. Protein sequence: CASSRTYEQYF.

The gene calls are TRBV7-2 and TRBJ2-2, with D hard to call. Germline CDR1 and CDR2: SGHTA and FQGNSA. The V end lost 1 base, the J end lost 2 bases, and 11 bases lay between the germline ends. The CDR3 runs to 16 residues. The DNA of the CDR3 is TGTGCCAGCAGCTTAGACCCGGGCGGTAACACCGGGGAGCTGTTTTTT. Amino acids: CASSLDPGGNTGELFF. Supplemented by reference TRBV7-2 and TRBJ2-2, the full variable domain reads GAGVSQSPSNKVTEKGKDVELRCDPISGHTALYWYRQSLGQGLEFLIYFQGNSAPDKSGLPSDRFSAERTGGSVSTLTIQRTQQEDSAVYLCASSLDPGGNTGELFFGEGSRLTVL.

The chain uses TRBV6-6 and TRBJ1-1; perhaps TRBD1 as D (6 bases). Germline V lookup: CDR1 MNHNY, CDR2 SVGAGI (reference sequence). The V end was cut by 4 bases, the J end by 2 bases, with 11 bases between. This CDR3 comprises 14 residues. CDR3 nucleotides: TGTGCCAGCAGTTCTGACAGGTTTAACACTGAAGCTTTCTTT. It encodes CASSSDRFNTEAFF.

The chain has TRBV20-1 and TRBJ1-1; D is unclear. Germline V lookup: CDR1 DFQATT, CDR2 SNEGSKA (reference sequence). Trimming removed 3 bases from V and 2 bases from J, with 4 bases in between. The CDR3 is 11 amino acids. The CDR3 sequence: CSASLNTEAFF. The DNA of the CDR3 is TGCAGTGCTAGTCTCAACACTGAAGCTTTCTTT.

This clone was detected only once. The chain couples TRBV6-1 to TRBJ1-2, with 8 bases lining up with TRBD1. There are 13 residues in the CDR3. The V gene's germline CDR1 is MNHNS and CDR2 SASEGT. Unmatched junction bases numbered 5, after V lost 3 bases and J lost 8 bases. As DNA, the CDR3 is TGTGCCAGCAGTGAGGACAGGGAGGAAGGCTACACCTTC. Translating it yields CASSEDREEGYTF.

The V gene is TRBV4-1, the J gene TRBJ2-1; D may be TRBD2 (6 bases). Trimming shortened V by 0 bases and J by 8 bases, and 17 bases separated the two germline ends. The germline gives CDR1 MGHRA, CDR2 YSYEKL. CDR3 length equals 16 residues. The chain's CDR3 is CASSQESLAAADEQFF. For the CDR3, the DNA is TGCGCCAGCAGCCAAGAGTCGTTAGCGGCGGCGGATGAGCAGTTCTTC.

V is TRBV5-1 and J is TRBJ1-4, with 7 positions matching TRBD1. CDR1 is SGHRS and CDR2 is YFSETQ in the germline V gene. The CDR3 sequence is 14 residues long. Trimming cost V 6 bases and J 2 bases; bases outside gene matches: 4. CDR3 in DNA: TGCGCCAGCACTCTGGGACAGACTAATGAAAAACTGTTTTTT. Encoded protein: CASTLGQTNEKLFF.

J is TRBJ2-6 and V is TRBV5-1, with D uncertain. The CDR3 length is 18 residues. V dropped 2 bases and J dropped 1 base, with 16 bases sitting between them. Germline loops: CDR1 SGHRS, CDR2 YFSETQ. CDR3 loop: CASSLPTSLLSGANVLTF. The CDR3 DNA reads TGCGCCAGCAGCTTACCGACATCGCTGCTTTCTGGGGCCAACGTCCTGACTTTC.

The V gene is TRBV19, the J gene TRBJ2-7; 9 bases are shared with TRBD2. CDR3 length: 15 amino acids. With V trimmed by 4 bases and J by 7 bases, 11 bases remained unmatched. Germline V gives CDR1 LNHDA, CDR2 SQIVND (reference sequence). The DNA of the CDR3 is TGTGCCAGTAGTAGAGGGCTAGCGGGGACGGGAGAGCAGTACTTC. It encodes CASSRGLAGTGEQYF.

The CDR3, as DNA: TGTGCCAGCTCACCATTCTCCGGCGGGAAAGAGACCCAGTACTTC. Translation gives CASSPFSGGKETQYF. The chain links TRBV18 to TRBJ2-5; D perhaps matches TRBD2 (6 bases). Germline loops: CDR1 KGHSH, CDR2 LQKENI. With 2 bases removed from V and 3 bases from J, the gap between germline ends came to 13 bases. CDR3 size: 15 residues.

The J gene is TRBJ2-3, the V gene TRBV18, with unresolved D. V lost 2 bases, J lost 2 bases, and 8 bases lay in between. The CDR3 has 14 amino acids. Germline CDR1 KGHSH, CDR2 LQKENI. The CDR3 here is CASSPERNTDTQYF. CDR3 in DNA: TGTGCCAGCTCACCAGAGAGAAACACAGATACGCAGTATTTT.

The chain uses TRBV11-3 and TRBJ2-5; 8 bases line up with TRBD2. The CDR3 contains 15 residues. Looked up from germline, CDR1 is SGHNT and CDR2 is YENEEA. V lost 4 bases to trimming and J lost 6 bases; unmatched junction nucleotides: 10. CDR3: CASSSYAGGGQTQYF. The CDR3 DNA sequence: TGTGCCAGCAGCTCCTACGCGGGAGGAGGGCAGACCCAGTACTTC.

J is TRBJ2-5 and V is TRBV11-3; D may match TRBD1 or TRBD2 (6 bases each). The CDR3 consists of 12 residues. Trimming left V 7 bases short and J 7 bases short, with 13 bases between. Germline V gene lookup returns CDR1 SGHNT and CDR2 YENEEA. The CDR3 spells CASTLEGGTQYF. CDR3 sequence (DNA): TGTGCCAGCACCTTGGAGGGGGGGACCCAGTACTTC.

The gene calls are TRBV9 and TRBJ2-6; D not resolved. CDR3 length equals 15 residues. V lost 2 bases, J lost 0 bases, and 6 bases lay in between. Germline V gene lookup returns CDR1 SGDLS and CDR2 YYNGEE. The CDR3 loop reads CASSVRSSGANVLTF. CDR3 coding DNA: TGTGCCAGCAGCGTCCGAAGCTCTGGGGCCAACGTCCTGACTTTC. Full variable domain (rest looked up from reference TRBV9 and TRBJ2-6): DSGVTQTPKHLITATGQRVTLRCSPRSGDLSVYWYQQSLDQGLQFLIQYYNGEERAKGNILERFSAQQFPDLHSELNLSSLELGDSALYFCASSVRSSGANVLTFGAGSRLTVL.

V is TRBV19 and J is TRBJ2-1; perhaps TRBD1 as D (5 bases). CDR1 LNHDA and CDR2 SQIVND come from the germline V gene (reference sequence). This CDR3 is 16 amino acids long. The V end lost 7 bases, the J end lost 0 bases, and 16 bases lay between the germline ends. This CDR3 reads CASTQGEFGSYNEQFF. The CDR3 DNA reads TGTGCCAGTACCCAGGGCGAATTCGGCTCCTACAATGAGCAGTTCTTC.

The chain combines TRBV2 with TRBJ1-4, with D perhaps TRBD1 (6 bases). This CDR3 region has 13 residues. V was shortened by 5 bases and J by 7 bases, with 11 bases between the two germline ends. Germline V gives CDR1 SNHLY, CDR2 FYNNEI. The CDR3, as DNA: TGTGCCAGCAGTCCACAGGGAGGTGAAAAACTGTTTTTT. This translates into CASSPQGGEKLFF.

This chain connects TRBV4-3 to TRBJ2-6, with 10 bases that match TRBD1. The CDR3 contains 17 residues. From germline, CDR1 is LGHNA and CDR2 YSLEER. The V and J ends lost 4 bases and 0 bases, in that order; junction bases with no gene match: 3. The DNA of the CDR3 is TGCGCCAGCAGCCTACGGACAGGGGGCTCTGGGGCCAACGTCCTGACTTTC. It yields the protein CASSLRTGGSGANVLTF.

This rearrangement joins TRBV2 to TRBJ2-3, with TRBD2 matching 16 bases. Germline CDR1 and CDR2: SNHLY and FYNNEI. CDR3 length equals 14 residues. V lost 4 bases, J lost 14 bases, and 6 bases stayed unmatched. The CDR3 region has the DNA TGTGCCAGCAGTGTGTTCGGGACTAGCGGGGGGGGGTATTTT. Its protein is CASSVFGTSGGGYF.

The CDR3 bases are TGTGCCAGCATCCCCGCCGGGGACAGCTATGGCTACACCTTC. Translating gives CASIPAGDSYGYTF. The gene calls are TRBV2 and TRBJ1-2; 7 bases map to TRBD1. V dropped 7 bases and J dropped 4; count of bases not matched to a gene: 9. Germline CDR1 SNHLY, CDR2 FYNNEI. CDR3 length: 14 residues. The full variable domain, rest sourced from reference TRBV2 and TRBJ1-2, is EPEVTQTPSHQVTQMGQEVILRCVPISNHLYFYWYRQILGQKVEFLVSFYNNEISEKSEIFDDQFSVERPDGSNFTLKIRSTKLEDSAMYFCASIPAGDSYGYTFGSGTRLTVV.

The V call is TRBV7-8, the J call TRBJ2-7; D possibly corresponds to TRBD1 (6 bases). Trimming took 5 bases from V and 10 from J, leaving 12 bases between them. The length of the CDR3 is 11 residues. CDR1 is SGHVS and CDR2 is FQNEAQ in the germline V gene. CDR3 region: CASSPDRIQYF. CDR3 sequence (DNA): TGTGCCAGCAGCCCAGACAGGATACAGTACTTC.

The V call is TRBV5-1, the J call TRBJ2-1, with D perhaps TRBD2 (5 bases). CDR1 is SGHRS and CDR2 is YFSETQ in the germline V gene. The CDR3 is 16 residues long. V shed 0 bases and J shed 4 bases, with 14 bases lying between them. DNA of the CDR3: TGCGCCAGCAGCTTGGCGGCTAGTGGCGGGTACAATGAGCAGTTCTTC. Protein product: CASSLAASGGYNEQFF.

This chain joins TRBV4-1 and TRBJ2-1; 9 bases line up with TRBD2. This CDR3 is 19 amino acids long. Trimming cost V 0 bases and J 3 bases; bases outside gene matches: 12. Germline lookup yields CDR1 MGHRA and CDR2 YSYEKL. DNA for the CDR3: TGCGCCAGCAGCCAAGATGGATACGTAGCGGGAGCGCTCTACAATGAGCAGTTCTTC. Protein: CASSQDGYVAGALYNEQFF.

The rearrangement uses TRBV6-2 or TRBV6-3 and TRBJ2-2; tentative D call: TRBD1 (5 bases). V lost 6 bases and J lost 6, with 23 bases in between. Germline CDR1 MNHEY, CDR2 SVGEGT. The length of the CDR3 is 17 residues. The DNA of the CDR3 is TGTGCCAGCAGCTCAAGGATCTCAGGGAACCGGGCCGGGGAGCTGTTTTTT. It specifies CASSSRISGNRAGELFF.